This T cell receptor (beta chain) was identified in a study of shared clonotypes between healthy human individuals. Findings and caveats of the study: Naive subsets usually exceeded memory subsets in estimated richness. Across a handful of donors, naive CD4 shared roughly 5%, naive CD8 around 3.8%, memory CD4 2% to 2.5%, memory CD8 about 0.38%.

This CDR3 comprises 14 residues. Germline V gives CDR1 SGHRS, CDR2 YFSETQ. Donation came from healthy HIV-negative adults that had no recent acute infections or vaccinations. In the study's own analysis: ImmunoSEQ gave junction-only sequences without quality scores, so filtering differed. Generated by immunoSEQ multiplex PCR, the TCRdb table keeps only in-frame clones and is missing some. V and J calls and clone size are copied from that table; D and trimming were computed from the DNA. The sample lists just over 2,000,000 clones, 90% to 95% occurring once. A word on this clone: The target antigen is unknown. Sequence at one end of the junction differs from germline and may be a read error. In the same sample, other DNA sequences code for this CDR3.

Sequenced input: naive CD4+ T cells sorted from blood. The subset: CD45RA+ positively selected. This clonotype was obtained from a man between 18 and 35 years old in good health. J is TRBJ1-1 and V is TRBV5-1; D is undetermined. The CDR3 region is CASSFSSANTEAFF. CDR3 DNA: TGCGCCAGTAGCTTTTCCTCGGCCAACACTGAAGCTTTCTTT.